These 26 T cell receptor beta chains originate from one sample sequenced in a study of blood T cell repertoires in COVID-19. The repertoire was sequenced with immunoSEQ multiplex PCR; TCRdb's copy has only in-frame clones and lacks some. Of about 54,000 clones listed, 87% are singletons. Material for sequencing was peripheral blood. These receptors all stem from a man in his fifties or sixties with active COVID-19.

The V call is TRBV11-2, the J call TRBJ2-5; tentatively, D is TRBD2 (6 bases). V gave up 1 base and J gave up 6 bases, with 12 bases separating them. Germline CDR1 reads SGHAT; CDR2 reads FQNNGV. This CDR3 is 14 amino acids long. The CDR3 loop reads CASSLVGGGQTQYF. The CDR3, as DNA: TGTGCCAGCAGCTTAGTGGGGGGAGGACAGACCCAGTACTTC.

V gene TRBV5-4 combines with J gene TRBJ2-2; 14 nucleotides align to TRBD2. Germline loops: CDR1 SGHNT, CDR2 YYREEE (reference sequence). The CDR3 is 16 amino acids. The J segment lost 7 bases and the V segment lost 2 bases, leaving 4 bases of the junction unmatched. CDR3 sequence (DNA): TGTGCCAGCAGCTTTGGACTAGCGGGGGGAAACGGGGAGCTGTTTTTT. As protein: CASSFGLAGGNGELFF.

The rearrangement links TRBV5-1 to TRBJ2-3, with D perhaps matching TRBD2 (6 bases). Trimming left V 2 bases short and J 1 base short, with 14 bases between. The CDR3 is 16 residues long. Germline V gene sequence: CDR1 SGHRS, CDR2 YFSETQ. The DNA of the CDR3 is TGCGCCAGCAGCTTACCTCGTGGAGGGGGCACAGATACGCAGTATTTT. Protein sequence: CASSLPRGGGTDTQYF.

The CDR3: CASSVGTSGASTDTQYF. CDR3 DNA: TGTGCCAGCAGCGTAGGCACGAGCGGGGCAAGCACAGATACGCAGTATTTT. The rearrangement joins TRBV9 to TRBJ2-3; TRBD2 matches 7 bases. The germline CDR1 and CDR2 sequences are SGDLS and YYNGEE. The CDR3 is 17 amino acids. V was clipped by 0 bases and J by 0 bases; unmatched bases: 7.

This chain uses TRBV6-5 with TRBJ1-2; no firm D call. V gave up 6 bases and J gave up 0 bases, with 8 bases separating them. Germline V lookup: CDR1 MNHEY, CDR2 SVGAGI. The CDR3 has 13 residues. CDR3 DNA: TGTGCCAGCAGACAAACCTCTAACTATGGCTACACCTTC. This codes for CASRQTSNYGYTF.

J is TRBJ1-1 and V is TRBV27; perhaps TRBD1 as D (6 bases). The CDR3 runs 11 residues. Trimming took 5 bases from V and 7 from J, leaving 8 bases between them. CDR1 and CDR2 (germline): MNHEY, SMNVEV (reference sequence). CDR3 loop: CASSLRGEAFF. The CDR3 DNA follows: TGTGCCAGCAGTCTCAGGGGTGAAGCTTTCTTT.

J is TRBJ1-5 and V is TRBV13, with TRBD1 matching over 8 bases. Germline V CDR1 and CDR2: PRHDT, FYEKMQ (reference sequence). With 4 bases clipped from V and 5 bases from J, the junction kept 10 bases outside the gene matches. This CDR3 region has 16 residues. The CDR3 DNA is TGTGCCAGCAGCTACCGACAGGGGAGAGGGGATCAGCCCCAGCATTTT. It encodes CASSYRQGRGDQPQHF.

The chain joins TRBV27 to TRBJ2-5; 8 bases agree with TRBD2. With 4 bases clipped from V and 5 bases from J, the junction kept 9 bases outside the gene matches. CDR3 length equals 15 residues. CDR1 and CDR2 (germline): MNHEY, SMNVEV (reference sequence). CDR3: CASSSSGGLGETQYF. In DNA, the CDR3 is TGTGCCAGCAGTTCCTCGGGGGGGCTGGGGGAGACCCAGTACTTC.

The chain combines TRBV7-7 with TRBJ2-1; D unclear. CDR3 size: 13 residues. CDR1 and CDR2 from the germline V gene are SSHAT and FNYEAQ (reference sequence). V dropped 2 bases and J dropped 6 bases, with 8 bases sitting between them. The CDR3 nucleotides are TGTGCCAGCAGCTTATCCGACTCCAATGAGCAGTTCTTC. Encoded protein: CASSLSDSNEQFF.

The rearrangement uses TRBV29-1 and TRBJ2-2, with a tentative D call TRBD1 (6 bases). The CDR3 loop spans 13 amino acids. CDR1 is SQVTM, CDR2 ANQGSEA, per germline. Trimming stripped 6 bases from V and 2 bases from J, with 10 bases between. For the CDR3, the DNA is TGCAGCGTCGAACAGGGTAACACCGGGGAGCTGTTTTTT. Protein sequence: CSVEQGNTGELFF.

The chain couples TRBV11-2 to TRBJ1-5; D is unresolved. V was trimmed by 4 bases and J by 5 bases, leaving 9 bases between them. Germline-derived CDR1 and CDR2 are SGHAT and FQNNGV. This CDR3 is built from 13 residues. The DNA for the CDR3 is TGTGCCAGCAGCTCGACATCTCATCAGCCCCAGCATTTT. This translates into CASSSTSHQPQHF. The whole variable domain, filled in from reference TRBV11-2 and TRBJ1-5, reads EAGVAQSPRYKIIEKRQSVAFWCNPISGHATLYWYQQILGQGPKLLIQFQNNGVVDDSQLPKDRFSAERLKGVDSTLKIQPAKLEDSAVYLCASSSTSHQPQHFGDGTRLSIL.

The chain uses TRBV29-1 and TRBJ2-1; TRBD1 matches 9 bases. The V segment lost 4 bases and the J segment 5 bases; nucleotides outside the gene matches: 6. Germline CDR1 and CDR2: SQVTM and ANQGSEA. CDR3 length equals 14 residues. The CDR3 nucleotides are TGCAGCGTTGTTGGGACAGGGCCTGACAATGAGCAGTTCTTC. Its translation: CSVVGTGPDNEQFF.

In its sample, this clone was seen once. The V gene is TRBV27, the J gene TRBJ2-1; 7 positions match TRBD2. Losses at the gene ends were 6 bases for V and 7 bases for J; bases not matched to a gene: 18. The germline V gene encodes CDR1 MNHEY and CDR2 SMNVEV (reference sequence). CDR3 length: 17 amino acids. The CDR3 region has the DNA TGTGCCAGCAGCCAGTGGCGGGAGTCTTCACAAAGGAATGAGCAGTTCTTC. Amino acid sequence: CASSQWRESSQRNEQFF.

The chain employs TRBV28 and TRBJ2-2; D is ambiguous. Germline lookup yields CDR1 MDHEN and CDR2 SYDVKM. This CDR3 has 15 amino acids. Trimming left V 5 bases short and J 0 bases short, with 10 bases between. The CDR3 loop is CASSPPGTNTGELFF. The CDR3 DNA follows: TGTGCCAGCAGTCCCCCAGGCACGAACACCGGGGAGCTGTTTTTT. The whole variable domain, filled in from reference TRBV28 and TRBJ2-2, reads DVKVTQSSRYLVKRTGEKVFLECVQDMDHENMFWYRQDPGLGLRLIYFSYDVKMKEKGDIPEGYSVSREKKERFSLILESASTNQTSMYLCASSPPGTNTGELFFGEGSRLTVL.

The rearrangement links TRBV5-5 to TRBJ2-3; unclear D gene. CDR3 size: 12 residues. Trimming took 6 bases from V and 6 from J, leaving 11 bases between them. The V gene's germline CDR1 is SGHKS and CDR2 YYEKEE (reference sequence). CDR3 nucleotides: TGTGCCAGCAACTCCTTCGGGGATACGCAGTATTTT. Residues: CASNSFGDTQYF.

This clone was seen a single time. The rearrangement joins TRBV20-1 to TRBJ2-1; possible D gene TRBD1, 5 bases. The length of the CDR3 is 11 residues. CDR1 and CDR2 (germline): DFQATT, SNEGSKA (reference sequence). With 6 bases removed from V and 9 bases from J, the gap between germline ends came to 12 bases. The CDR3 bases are TGCAGTGCAGGCCGACAGAGTGAGCAGTTCTTC. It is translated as CSAGRQSEQFF.

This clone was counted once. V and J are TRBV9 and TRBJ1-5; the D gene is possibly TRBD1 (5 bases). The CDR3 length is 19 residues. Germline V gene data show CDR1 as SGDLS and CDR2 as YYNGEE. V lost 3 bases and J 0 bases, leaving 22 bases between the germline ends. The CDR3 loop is CASSANRRNRYYSNQPQHF. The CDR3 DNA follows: TGTGCCAGCAGCGCGAATCGACGGAACAGGTATTATAGCAATCAGCCCCAGCATTTT. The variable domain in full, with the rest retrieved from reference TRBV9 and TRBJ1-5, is DSGVTQTPKHLITATGQRVTLRCSPRSGDLSVYWYQQSLDQGLQFLIQYYNGEERAKGNILERFSAQQFPDLHSELNLSSLELGDSALYFCASSANRRNRYYSNQPQHFGDGTRLSIL.

The CDR3 DNA follows: TGTGCCAGCAGCTTAAGTGGGAGGGGACGCACAGATACGCAGTATTTT. Residues: CASSLSGRGRTDTQYF. This chain connects TRBV5-8 to TRBJ2-3; 7 bases match TRBD2. The CDR3 has 16 residues. V shed 2 bases and J 1 base; nucleotides not matched to a gene: 7. Germline V gene sequence: CDR1 SGHTS, CDR2 YDEGEE.

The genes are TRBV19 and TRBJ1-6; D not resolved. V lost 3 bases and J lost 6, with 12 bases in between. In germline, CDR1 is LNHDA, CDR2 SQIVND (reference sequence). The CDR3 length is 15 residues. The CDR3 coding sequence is TGTGCCAGTAGTATCACGTACGGGTTTAATTCACCCCTCCACTTT. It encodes CASSITYGFNSPLHF.

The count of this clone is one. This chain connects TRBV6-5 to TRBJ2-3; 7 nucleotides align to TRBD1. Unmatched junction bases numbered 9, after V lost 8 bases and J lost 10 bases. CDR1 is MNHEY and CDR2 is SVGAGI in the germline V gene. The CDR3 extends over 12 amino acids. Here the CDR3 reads CASLQGNGPQYF. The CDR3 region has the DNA TGTGCCAGCTTACAGGGGAACGGGCCGCAGTATTTT.

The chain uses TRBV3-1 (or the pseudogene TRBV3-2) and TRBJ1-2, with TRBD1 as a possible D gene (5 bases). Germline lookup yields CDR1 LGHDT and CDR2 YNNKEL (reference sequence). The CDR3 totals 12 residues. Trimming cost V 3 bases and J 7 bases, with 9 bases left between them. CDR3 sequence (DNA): TGTGCCAGCAGCCAGGAAGACAGTGGCTACACCTTC. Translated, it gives CASSQEDSGYTF.

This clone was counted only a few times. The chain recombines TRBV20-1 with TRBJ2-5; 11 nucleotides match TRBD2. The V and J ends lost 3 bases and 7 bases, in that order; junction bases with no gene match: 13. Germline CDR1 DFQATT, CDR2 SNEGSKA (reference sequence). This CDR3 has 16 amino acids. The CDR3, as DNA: TGCAGTGCTAGTTGGAGTAGACTAGCGGGACTCTGGACCCAGTACTTC. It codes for CSASWSRLAGLWTQYF.

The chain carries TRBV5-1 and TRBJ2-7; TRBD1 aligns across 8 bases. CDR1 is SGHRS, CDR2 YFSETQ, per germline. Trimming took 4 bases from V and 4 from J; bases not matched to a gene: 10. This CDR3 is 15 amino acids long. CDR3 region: CASSPTGGLGYEQYF. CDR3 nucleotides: TGCGCCAGCAGCCCTACAGGGGGGCTCGGGTACGAGCAGTACTTC.

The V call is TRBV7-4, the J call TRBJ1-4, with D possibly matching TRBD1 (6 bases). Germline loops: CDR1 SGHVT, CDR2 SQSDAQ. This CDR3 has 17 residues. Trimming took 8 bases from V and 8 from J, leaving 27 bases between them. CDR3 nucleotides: TGTGCCAGCGCTTTCTCGAGGGCGCGGAACAGGGAGGAAAAACTGTTTTTT. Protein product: CASAFSRARNREEKLFF.

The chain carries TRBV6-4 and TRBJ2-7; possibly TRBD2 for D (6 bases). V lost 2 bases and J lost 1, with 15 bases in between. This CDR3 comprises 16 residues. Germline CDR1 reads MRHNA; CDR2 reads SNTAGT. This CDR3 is CASSDVGEALSYEQYF. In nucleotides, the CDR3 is TGTGCCAGCAGTGACGTAGGGGAGGCTTTGTCCTACGAGCAGTACTTC.

Here the CDR3 reads CASSLVATSNYGYTF. The DNA for the CDR3 is TGCGCCAGCAGCTTGGTAGCCACATCTAACTATGGCTACACCTTC. The J gene is TRBJ1-2, the V gene TRBV5-1; D uncertain. The V gene's germline CDR1 is SGHRS and CDR2 YFSETQ. The CDR3 contains 15 residues. Trimming shortened V by 0 bases and J by 0 bases, and 9 bases separated the two germline ends.